This TCR beta chain was sequenced for a study of blood T cell repertoires in COVID-19. Overall study: The samples span acute and convalescent COVID-19 from the United States, Italy and Spain. T cells, B-cell-depleted T cells, or PBMCs supplied cDNA or gDNA.

This clone came up once. Original methodology: Amplification from reference gene primers served as the basis for estimated nucleated cell counts. TCRdb's copy holds only in-frame clones and misses some; the assay was immunoSEQ multiplex PCR. The D gene and trimming were derived from the DNA, and the V and J assignments and clone size from that table. The sample shows around 140,000 clones, 88% of them seen only once. The V end was cut by 1 base, the J end by 2 bases, with 15 bases between. This CDR3 is 16 amino acids long. The germline V gene has CDR1 SGHDT and CDR2 YYEEEE. Specimen: peripheral blood. This receptor was taken from a woman between 50 and 59 years old with acute or convalescent COVID-19. The gene calls are TRBV5-6 and TRBJ1-1, with D perhaps matching TRBD1 (6 bases). The CDR3 DNA follows: TGTGCCAGCAGCTTGATTCGGGACACCTACAACACTGAAGCTTTCTTT. Amino acid sequence: CASSLIRDTYNTEAFF.